The 30 T cell receptor beta chains listed next were all sequenced from one sample in a study of blood T cell repertoires in COVID-19. The protocol was immunoSEQ multiplex PCR, while the TCRdb copy is restricted to in-frame clones and leaves out a portion. The data show fewer than 450,000 clones, roughly 90% seen once. Input material: peripheral blood. These receptors were obtained from a woman aged 70-85 years with COVID-19, enrolled during active disease.

The genes are TRBV28 and TRBJ2-7; D is ambiguous. Germline CDR1 reads MDHEN; CDR2 reads SYDVKM. V was cut by 6 bases and J by 7 bases, with 19 bases left in between. The CDR3 has 14 residues. The CDR3 nucleotides are TGTGCCAGCAGCTACAGACCACCCCTCTTAGAGCAGTACTTC. Translated, it gives CASSYRPPLLEQYF.

J is TRBJ2-7 and V is TRBV6-5; TRBD1 aligns across 9 bases. Germline assignment: CDR1 MNHEY and CDR2 SVGAGI. J lost 6 bases, V lost 7 bases, and 10 bases had no gene match. This CDR3 comprises 14 residues. The chain's CDR3 is CASKSRTGEIEQYF. CDR3 DNA: TGTGCCAGCAAGAGCCGGACAGGGGAGATCGAGCAGTACTTC.

V is TRBV7-9 and J is TRBJ1-2; D perhaps matches TRBD1 (5 bases). V lost 3 bases and J 8 bases, leaving 10 bases between the germline ends. The CDR3 totals 12 residues. Germline assignment: CDR1 SEHNR and CDR2 FQNEAQ (reference sequence). The CDR3 sequence: CASSFREGGYTF. The CDR3 coding sequence is TGTGCCAGCAGCTTCAGGGAAGGCGGCTACACCTTC. Drawing the rest from reference TRBV7-9 and TRBJ1-2, the complete variable domain is DTGVSQNPRHKITKRGQNVTFRCDPISEHNRLYWYRQTLGQGPEFLTYFQNEAQLEKSRLLSDRFSAERPKGSFSTLEIQRTEQGDSAMYLCASSFREGGYTFGSGTRLTVV.

The chain recombines TRBV28 with TRBJ2-7; TRBD2 agrees at 7 bases. The CDR3 has 13 residues. CDR1 MDHEN and CDR2 SYDVKM come from the germline V gene. With V trimmed by 5 bases and J by 4 bases, 5 bases remained unmatched. This CDR3 reads CASSVGGKYEQYF. The CDR3 DNA sequence: TGTGCCAGCAGTGTCGGGGGGAAGTACGAGCAGTACTTC. The full variable domain, its missing parts supplied by reference TRBV28 and TRBJ2-7, is DVKVTQSSRYLVKRTGEKVFLECVQDMDHENMFWYRQDPGLGLRLIYFSYDVKMKEKGDIPEGYSVSREKKERFSLILESASTNQTSMYLCASSVGGKYEQYFGPGTRLTVT.

This chain joins TRBV19 and TRBJ2-5; 10 bases match TRBD1. Germline V gene lookup returns CDR1 LNHDA and CDR2 SQIVND (reference sequence). The length of the CDR3 is 13 residues. J lost 1 base, V lost 10 bases, and 3 bases had no gene match. CDR3 residues: CATRDRGQETQYF. CDR3 DNA: TGTGCCACCAGGGACAGGGGCCAAGAGACCCAGTACTTC. Full variable domain (missing parts from reference TRBV19 and TRBJ2-5): DGGITQSPKYLFRKEGQNVTLSCEQNLNHDAMYWYRQDPGQGLRLIYYSQIVNDFQKGDIAEGYSVSREKKESFPLTVTSAQKNPTAFYLCATRDRGQETQYFGPGTRLLVL.

The J gene is TRBJ1-3, the V gene TRBV25-1, with D possibly TRBD1 on 6 matching bases. This CDR3 has 16 residues. Trimming took 2 bases from V and 0 from J, leaving 11 bases between them. Per germline, CDR1 MGHDK and CDR2 SYGVNS. CDR3 coding DNA: TGTGCCAGCAGTGAAGTACAGGGCGGCTCTGGAAACACCATATATTTT. Translation gives CASSEVQGGSGNTIYF.

This chain joins TRBV5-1 and TRBJ1-1, with D possibly TRBD1 on 6 matching bases. The CDR3 sequence is 14 residues long. Deletions cut 4 bases from V and 1 base from J, with 11 bases between. Per the germline V gene, CDR1 is SGHRS and CDR2 is YFSETQ. DNA for the CDR3: TGCGCCAGCAGCCCGACAGGTACGAACACTGAAGCTTTCTTT. Its protein product is CASSPTGTNTEAFF.

This chain links TRBV18 with TRBJ1-2; 8 nucleotides match TRBD1. The V gene's germline CDR1 is KGHSH and CDR2 LQKENI. V gave up 2 bases and J gave up 7 bases; unmatched junction bases: 6. This CDR3 region has 14 residues. CDR3 residues: CASSPEQGGTGYTF. The DNA of the CDR3 is TGTGCCAGCTCACCAGAACAGGGGGGTACTGGCTACACCTTC.

The V gene is TRBV29-1, the J gene TRBJ2-7, with D possibly TRBD1 on 7 matching bases. Between the trimmed V and J ends, which lost 6 bases and 7 bases, there was a span of 16 bases. The CDR3 spans 12 residues. CDR1 is SQVTM, CDR2 ANQGSEA, per germline. CDR3: CSVTGEVGEQYF. CDR3 DNA sequence: TGCAGCGTAACAGGGGAGGTAGGGGAGCAGTACTTC.

The chain links TRBV19 to TRBJ1-5, with unresolved D. The ends were cut back, 6 bases at V and 0 bases at J, with 6 bases in the middle. This CDR3 contains 13 residues. Germline V gene sequence: CDR1 LNHDA, CDR2 SQIVND (reference sequence). CDR3 DNA: TGTGCCAGTAGGTCCATTAGCAATCAGCCCCAGCATTTT. It specifies CASRSISNQPQHF.

This chain connects TRBV4-3 to TRBJ1-1; 8 bases agree with TRBD1. Germline V lookup: CDR1 LGHNA, CDR2 YSLEER. The CDR3 contains 15 residues. V shed 0 bases, J shed 7 bases, and the junction held 7 bases outside the gene matches. CDR3 amino acids: CASSQELGQGGEAFF. CDR3 DNA sequence: TGCGCCAGCAGCCAAGAACTCGGACAGGGAGGTGAAGCTTTCTTT.

The chain employs TRBV6-5 and TRBJ2-7; 9 bases are a match to TRBD1. Germline V gene data show CDR1 as MNHEY and CDR2 as SVGAGI. The CDR3 is 16 residues long. The V and J ends lost 0 bases and 5 bases, in that order; junction bases with no gene match: 8. CDR3: CASSYSPPGQGDEQYF. DNA of the CDR3: TGTGCCAGCAGTTACTCGCCGCCGGGACAGGGCGACGAGCAGTACTTC.

This chain joins TRBV6-2 or TRBV6-3 and TRBJ2-3; maybe TRBD2 (7 bases). Germline V gives CDR1 MNHEY, CDR2 SVGEGT. The CDR3 covers 17 residues. Trimming left V 6 bases short and J 6 bases short, with 25 bases between. Here the CDR3 DNA reads TGTGCCAGCAGCTCCTTTGATGACGGGGGGCCAGGGGATACGCAGTATTTT. This encodes CASSSFDDGGPGDTQYF.

The chain uses TRBV24-1 and TRBJ1-2; D gene unclear. Trimming shortened V by 2 bases and J by 7 bases, and 16 bases separated the two germline ends. This CDR3 is 15 amino acids long. Germline V gene lookup returns CDR1 KGHDR and CDR2 SFDVKD. The CDR3 bases are TGTGCCACCAGTGATTGGGAAGGAGGGCGGCTTGGCTACACCTTC. Encoded protein: CATSDWEGGRLGYTF.

The chain carries TRBV5-4 and TRBJ1-4; TRBD1 aligns across 8 bases. CDR1 is SGHNT, CDR2 YYREEE, per germline (reference sequence). This CDR3 has 15 residues. V was pared by 4 bases and J by 4 bases, with 6 bases of the junction left unmatched. CDR3 in amino acids: CASSPGTGLNEKLFF. DNA of the CDR3: TGTGCCAGCAGCCCCGGGACAGGCCTTAATGAAAAACTGTTTTTT.

The chain combines TRBV2 with TRBJ2-7, with D perhaps matching TRBD1 (6 bases). Germline values: CDR1 SNHLY, CDR2 FYNNEI. Trimming left V 5 bases short and J 2 bases short, with 10 bases between. The CDR3 has 13 amino acids. The CDR3 loop is CASSLDRTYEQYF. The CDR3, as DNA: TGTGCCAGCAGTCTGGACAGAACCTACGAGCAGTACTTC.

This clone was picked up one time. V and J are TRBV30 and TRBJ2-7; no definite D call. The length of the CDR3 is 14 residues. V lost 2 bases, J lost 0 bases, and 11 bases lay in between. The germline V gene encodes CDR1 GTSNPN and CDR2 SVGIG (reference sequence). This CDR3 is CAWSWIGLSYEQYF. The CDR3 nucleotides are TGTGCCTGGAGTTGGATTGGGCTCTCCTACGAGCAGTACTTC.

The chain employs TRBV7-2 and TRBJ1-2; TRBD1 matches at 10 bases. The V gene's germline CDR1 is SGHTA and CDR2 FQGNSA. This CDR3 is 15 amino acids long. V lost 5 bases to trimming and J lost 3 bases; unmatched junction nucleotides: 6. The CDR3 sequence: CASSQTTGGYYGYTF. CDR3 nucleotides: TGTGCCAGCAGCCAGACGACAGGGGGCTACTATGGCTACACCTTC.

This sequence joins TRBV24-1 and TRBJ1-5; D might be TRBD1 (6 bases). The CDR3 runs to 16 residues. Trimming took off 3 bases at V and 5 bases at J, with 16 bases between the two ends. Germline V gene sequence: CDR1 KGHDR, CDR2 SFDVKD. DNA of the CDR3: TGTGCCACCAGTGATACCACAGGGACCCCCGATCAGCCCCAGCATTTT. Amino acids: CATSDTTGTPDQPQHF.

The chain links TRBV14 to TRBJ1-1; D unclear. V was trimmed by 6 bases and J by 9 bases, leaving 17 bases between them. This CDR3 is 13 amino acids long. Germline CDR1 SGHDN, CDR2 FVKESK. The CDR3 region is CASSHLREFKAFF. The CDR3 DNA reads TGTGCCAGCAGTCACCTCCGGGAGTTTAAAGCTTTCTTT.

The chain joins TRBV2 to TRBJ1-1; TRBD1 aligns across 8 bases. The CDR3 loop spans 13 amino acids. CDR1 is SNHLY, CDR2 FYNNEI, per germline. The junction had 4 bases not matched to a gene; V was cut back by 5 bases and J by 5 bases. CDR3 coding DNA: TGTGCCAGCAGTCAACAGGGGGGGACTGAAGCTTTCTTT. This translates into CASSQQGGTEAFF. Complete variable domain (other parts from reference TRBV2 and TRBJ1-1): EPEVTQTPSHQVTQMGQEVILRCVPISNHLYFYWYRQILGQKVEFLVSFYNNEISEKSEIFDDQFSVERPDGSNFTLKIRSTKLEDSAMYFCASSQQGGTEAFFGQGTRLTVV.

The chain has TRBV4-1 and TRBJ2-3; 8 bases map to TRBD2. Germline CDR1 MGHRA, CDR2 YSYEKL. CDR3 length: 16 residues. After removal of 1 base from V and 2 bases from J, the junction contained 5 bases not matched to a gene. The CDR3 sequence: CASSQVGRGVTDTQYF. The CDR3 coding sequence is TGCGCCAGCAGCCAAGTCGGGCGGGGGGTCACAGATACGCAGTATTTT.

The chain is built from TRBV28 and TRBJ1-3, with TRBD1 as a possible D gene (5 bases). The CDR3 sequence is 18 residues long. Per the germline V gene, CDR1 is MDHEN and CDR2 is SYDVKM. Trimming left V 6 bases short and J 0 bases short, with 21 bases between. CDR3 bases: TGTGCCAGCAGCCCTCTAGGGGAACTTACCTTCTCTGGAAACACCATATATTTT. Translated: CASSPLGELTFSGNTIYF.

CDR3 amino acids: CASSSGNSAEQFF. In nucleotides, the CDR3 is TGTGCCAGCAGCTCGGGGAATTCAGCGGAGCAGTTCTTC. J is TRBJ2-1 and V is TRBV11-3; D is possibly TRBD2 (5 bases). The CDR3 is 13 amino acids. Trimming stripped 4 bases from V and 10 bases from J, with 14 bases between. The V gene's germline CDR1 is SGHNT and CDR2 YENEEA. Together with reference TRBV11-3 and TRBJ2-1, the CDR3 gives the full variable domain: EAGVVQSPRYKIIEKKQPVAFWCNPISGHNTLYWYLQNLGQGPELLIRYENEEAVDDSQLPKDRFSAERLKGVDSTLKIQPAELGDSAVYLCASSSGNSAEQFFGPGTRLTVL.

This clone has more than one count but fewer than ten. The chain uses TRBV7-2 and TRBJ1-2; TRBD1 aligns across 8 bases. The CDR3 has 14 residues. With 5 bases clipped from V and 2 bases from J, the junction kept 4 bases outside the gene matches. The germline V gene has CDR1 SGHTA and CDR2 FQGNSA. The CDR3 is CASSPRTGNYGYTF. CDR3 bases: TGTGCCAGCAGCCCCCGGACAGGGAACTATGGCTACACCTTC.

The chain joins TRBV24-1 to TRBJ1-1; D is undetermined. The V end lost 0 bases, the J end lost 5 bases, and 12 bases lay between the germline ends. Germline loops: CDR1 KGHDR, CDR2 SFDVKD. The CDR3 runs to 15 residues. CDR3 in DNA: TGTGCCACCAGTGATTTGTCGGTCGGAGATACTGAAGCTTTCTTT. Translated, it gives CATSDLSVGDTEAFF.

This chain connects TRBV13 to TRBJ1-1; tentatively, D is TRBD1 (5 bases). The CDR3 is 18 amino acids. Trimming removed 5 bases at V and 1 base at J, with 23 bases between. Germline CDR1 and CDR2: PRHDT and FYEKMQ (reference sequence). The CDR3 loop is CASSPSSGPEMENTEAFF. The CDR3 DNA sequence: TGTGCCAGCAGCCCGTCATCAGGGCCCGAAATGGAGAACACTGAAGCTTTCTTT.

The V and J genes are TRBV19 and TRBJ2-7, with D possibly being TRBD2 (5 bases). Per germline, CDR1 LNHDA and CDR2 SQIVND (reference sequence). Trimming pared 6 bases from V and 0 bases from J, leaving 18 bases between. There are 16 residues in the CDR3. CDR3 coding DNA: TGTGCCAGTAGCCCAGGAGGTCGATTGAGCTCCTACGAGCAGTACTTC. It codes for CASSPGGRLSSYEQYF.

The V gene is TRBV9, the J gene TRBJ1-6; the match to TRBD1 covers 10 bases. Germline V gene data show CDR1 as SGDLS and CDR2 as YYNGEE. The CDR3 extends over 15 amino acids. V shed 3 bases and J 9 bases; nucleotides not matched to a gene: 6. The CDR3 here is CASSGQGAIGSPLHF. The CDR3 nucleotides read TGTGCCAGCAGCGGACAGGGGGCGATAGGTTCACCCCTCCACTTT.

V usage is TRBV10-2 and J usage is TRBJ1-1, with a tentative D call TRBD1 (5 bases). Trimming removed 5 bases at V and 6 bases at J, with 16 bases between. Germline-derived CDR1 and CDR2 are WSHSY and SAAADI. The CDR3 consists of 14 residues. The CDR3 DNA follows: TGCGCCAGCAGTCGGGGAGGGGACTTCGCTGAAGCTTTCTTT. Translating gives CASSRGGDFAEAFF.